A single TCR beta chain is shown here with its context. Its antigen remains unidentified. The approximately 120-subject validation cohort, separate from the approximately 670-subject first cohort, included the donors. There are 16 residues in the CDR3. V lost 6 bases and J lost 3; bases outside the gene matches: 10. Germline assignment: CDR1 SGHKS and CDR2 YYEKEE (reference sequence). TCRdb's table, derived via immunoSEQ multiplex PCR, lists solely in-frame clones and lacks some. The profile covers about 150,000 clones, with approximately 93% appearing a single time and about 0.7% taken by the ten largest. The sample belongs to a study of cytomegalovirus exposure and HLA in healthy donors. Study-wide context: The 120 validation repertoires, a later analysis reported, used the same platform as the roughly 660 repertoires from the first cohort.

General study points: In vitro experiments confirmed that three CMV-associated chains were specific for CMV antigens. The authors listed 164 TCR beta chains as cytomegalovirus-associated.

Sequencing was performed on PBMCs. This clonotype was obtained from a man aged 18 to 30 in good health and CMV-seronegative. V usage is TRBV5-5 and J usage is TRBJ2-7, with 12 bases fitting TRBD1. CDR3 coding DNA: TGTGCCAGCACGCTAGGCTGGGACAGGGGGCTCTACGAGCAGTACTTC. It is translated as CASTLGWDRGLYEQYF.